This T cell receptor (beta chain) was sequenced for a study of T cells in Graves' hyperthyroidism and ophthalmopathy. Overall study findings and caveats: Blood also held most thyroid clonotypes expanded beyond 0.001.

There were TCR beta CDR3 regions amplified from RNA transcripts. The HTBI primer set drove a first-round RT-PCR of the TCR CDR3. MiXCR was run by TCRdb on the multiplex PCR reads, yielding one entry per CDR3 protein. The sample carries approximately 630,000 distinct CDR3 sequences, 16% recorded once. A word on this clonotype: Antigen unknown.

These patients, aged 18 to 65, had recently diagnosed hyperthyroidism lasting under 2 months. Diagnosis relied on clinical symptoms, serum thyroxine and TRAb, thyroid ultrasound and orbital computed tomography. It was 8 to 10 ml of fresh peripheral blood that supplied the PBMCs. CDR3 length: 13 residues. Germline V gives CDR1 SEHNR, CDR2 FQNEAQ (reference sequence). With V trimmed by 6 bases and J by 1 base, 3 bases remained unmatched. This chain connects TRBV7-9 to TRBJ2-7, with 7 bases lining up with TRBD2. The sequencing sample was made of blood. The source of this sequence is a woman younger than 45 with Graves' hyperthyroidism. The CDR3 here is CASSTSESYEQYF. CDR3 sequence (DNA): TGTGCCAGCAGTACTAGCGAGTCCTACGAGCAGTACTTC.